This T cell receptor (beta chain) stems from a study of T cells in Graves' hyperthyroidism and ophthalmopathy. Study-wide findings and caveats: Ophthalmopathy and stable hyperthyroidism were separated by a 13 V-J model. In the blood, most expanded thyroid clonotypes above 0.001 appeared as well.

V was shortened by 2 bases and J by 7 bases, with 8 bases between the two germline ends. The germline V gene encodes CDR1 GTSNPN and CDR2 SVGIG (reference sequence). The CDR3 consists of 12 residues. Used for diagnoses were clinical symptoms, serum thyroxine and TRAb, thyroid ultrasound and orbital computed tomography. This clonotype was recorded at least ten times. The antigen is not known. There were TCR beta CDR3 regions amplified from RNA transcripts. The HTBI primer set was used in a first-round RT-PCR of the TCR CDR3. From the multiplex PCR reads, TCRdb called clonotypes with MiXCR, one entry per CDR3 protein. The table has roughly 380,000 distinct CDR3 sequences, about 13% seen once.

The chain combines TRBV30 with TRBJ2-2; a possible D gene is TRBD2 (6 bases). The receptor comes from a man aged 25 to 40 with Graves' hyperthyroidism that later progressed to Graves' ophthalmopathy. Material for sequencing was blood. The CDR3: CAWSLAIGELFF. The CDR3 region has the DNA TGTGCCTGGAGTCTAGCGATCGGGGAGCTGTTTTTT.